This T cell receptor beta chain was documented in a study of blood T cell repertoires in COVID-19. The CDR3 numbers 19 amino acids, ends counted. Germline V lookup: CDR1 SGHAT, CDR2 FQNNGV. In regard to this clone: Because the CDR3's place on the DNA is in doubt, the DNA is left out and the CDR3 is given as listed by TCRdb.

Profiling relied on immunoSEQ multiplex PCR, and the TCRdb table lists in-frame clones only, not all of them. The sample holds tens of thousands of clones, approximately 90% seen once. Two negative PCRs, clearance, or symptom resolution were required of recovered Cohort 3 donors. The sample consisted of PBMCs or T cells enriched from blood (not recorded which). The chain uses TRBV11-2 and TRBJ1-1. The sequence came from a woman aged 50 to 65 who had recovered from COVID-19. The CDR3 sequence is CASSLVVGPGPSGDTEAFF.